This T cell receptor beta chain was captured in a study of blood T cells in healthy people across ages. Germline V gene data show CDR1 as WSHSY and CDR2 as SAAADI. Trimming cost V 8 bases and J 0 bases, with 14 bases left between them. The CDR3 sequence is 15 residues long. Then a second PCR, running roughly 6 to 12 cycles, was carried out with a sample-barcoded 5' primer and a J-beta primer mix. Each CDR3 protein is one row after TCRdb ran MiXCR on the 5' RACE reads. The data contain around 800,000 distinct CDR3 sequences, around two fifths of them singletons. This clonotype was counted a few times. The sample taken for sequencing was blood. The receptor's source is a man aged 55 to 70 in good health. This chain connects TRBV10-2 to TRBJ2-1, with D possibly being TRBD1 (6 bases). The CDR3 coding sequence is TGCGCCAGCCACATAGACAGGACCTCCTACAATGAGCAGTTCTTC. It codes for CASHIDRTSYNEQFF.